This T cell receptor beta chain was retrieved from a study of CD8+CD57+ T cells in acquired aplastic anemia. All sequencing subjects had displayed CD8+CD57+ cell expansion on flow cytometry. All participating patients were living with severe acquired aplastic anemia. This clonotype was observed a few times. Its antigen remains unidentified. Genomic DNA was employed as the template in profiling TCR beta VDJ and CDR3. Each CDR3 protein gets one entry after TCRdb re-called the reads with MiXCR. The sample carries 150,000 to 180,000 distinct CDR3 sequences, approximately 52% recorded once. General study findings and limits: Researchers reported that CD8+ Simpson's diversity was not significantly different in patients versus controls. Sharing between patients and controls was observed for about 27 CD8+ CDR3 sequences.

The CDR3 runs 15 residues. Germline CDR1 is SGHVS and CDR2 is FNYEAQ. The ends were cut back, 5 bases at V and 4 bases at J, with 17 bases in the middle. Sequencing was done on a sample of sorted CD4+, CD8+, or CD8+CD57+ T cells (not recorded which) from PBMCs. The source of this sequence is a human donor with aplastic anemia. V and J are TRBV7-6 and TRBJ2-5, with a weak D call TRBD1 (6 bases). The DNA of the CDR3 is TGTGCCAGCAGCCAAACGTACAGGGTAGGAGAGACCCAGTACTTC. Translation: CASSQTYRVGETQYF. Variable domain in full (rest from reference TRBV7-6 and TRBJ2-5): GAGVSQSPRYKVTKRGQDVALRCDPISGHVSLYWYRQALGQGPEFLTYFNYEAQQDKSGLPNDRFSAERPEGSISTLTIQRTEQRDSAMYRCASSQTYRVGETQYFGPGTRLLVL.